The 19 T cell receptor beta chains below were found in one sample sequenced in a study of T-cell reconstitution after alpha-beta-depleted transplantation in children. During its preparation, the TCRbeta library received unique molecular identifiers. TCRdb passed the PCR reads through MiXCR, listing each CDR3 protein once. The repertoire holds around 490,000 distinct CDR3 sequences, with about an eighth as singletons. The input for sequencing was PBMCs, mostly from graft donor cells, taken 180 days after TCRalphabeta/CD19-depleted stem cell transplant. These receptors all stem from a female patient aged 2-9 years who had a stem cell transplant for aplastic anemia, so the T cells may come from the graft donor.

This clonotype was recorded a few times. J is TRBJ2-7 and V is TRBV15, with a tentative D call TRBD2 (6 bases). Trimming removed 0 bases at V and 4 bases at J, with 16 bases between. This CDR3 has 16 residues. Germline V gene sequence: CDR1 LNHNV, CDR2 YYDKDF (reference sequence). CDR3 residues: CATSREGRGSGYEQYF. The CDR3 DNA sequence: TGTGCCACCAGCAGAGAAGGTCGGGGGAGTGGTTACGAGCAGTACTTC.

The V call is TRBV20-1, the J call TRBJ2-5, with D tentatively TRBD1 (6 bases). The CDR3 covers 14 residues. The V gene lost 2 bases and the J gene lost 1 base, with 11 bases spanning the gap. Germline V gene data show CDR1 as DFQATT and CDR2 as SNEGSKA (reference sequence). The CDR3 bases are TGCAGTGCTAGAAGGACAGAAAGCCAAGAGACCCAGTACTTC. It translates to CSARRTESQETQYF.

This clonotype has just a few counts. This chain's CDR3 is CSASPGSPGSGTDTQYF. The CDR3 DNA is TGCAGTGCTAGTCCAGGGTCCCCAGGGTCGGGCACAGATACGCAGTATTTT. The chain employs TRBV20-1 and TRBJ2-3; D possibly corresponds to TRBD1 (5 bases). Germline V gives CDR1 DFQATT, CDR2 SNEGSKA (reference sequence). The CDR3 runs 17 residues. V lost 3 bases to trimming and J lost 1 base, with 20 bases between them.

This clonotype turned up a few times. J is TRBJ1-1 and V is TRBV7-2, with D possibly matching TRBD1 (6 bases). The germline CDR1 and CDR2 sequences are SGHTA and FQGNSA. The CDR3 runs 14 residues. V was trimmed by 3 bases and J by 1 base, leaving 9 bases between them. The CDR3 coding sequence is TGTGCCAGCAGCTTCCGGGACACGAACACTGAAGCTTTCTTT. It specifies CASSFRDTNTEAFF.

This clonotype was detected a few times. One end of the junction does not line up with germline, which may come from a read error. The rearrangement uses TRBV6-4 and TRBJ2-1, with 7 bases lining up with TRBD2. The CDR3 has 19 residues. Per the germline V gene, CDR1 is MRHNA and CDR2 is SNTAGT. The CDR3: CAISDARLLGRELGNEQFF. CDR3 DNA: TGTGCCATCAGTGACGCGAGGCTCCTAGGGCGGGAGCTGGGCAATGAGCAGTTCTTC.

As to this clonotype: At one boundary the junction diverges from the germline segment, which might be a read error. The V call is TRBV7-7, the J call TRBJ2-4; 9 bases agree with TRBD2. The CDR3 is 16 residues long. Germline assignment: CDR1 SSHAT and CDR2 FNYEAQ (reference sequence). In DNA, the CDR3 is TGTGCCAGCAGCCCGACTAGCGGTCTAGCCGAAAACATTCAGTACTTC. Protein: CASSPTSGLAENIQYF.

This chain's CDR3 is CASSQDVSSYNSPLHF. In DNA, the CDR3 is TGCGCCAGCAGCCAAGATGTCAGCTCCTATAATTCACCCCTCCACTTT. This chain links TRBV4-3 with TRBJ1-6, with D unresolved. The CDR3 is 16 residues long. Germline CDR1 reads LGHNA; CDR2 reads YSLEER. The V end lost 0 bases, the J end lost 0 bases, and 6 bases lay between the germline ends.

V gene TRBV10-1 combines with J gene TRBJ2-3; 7 nucleotides line up with TRBD1. V lost 6 bases to trimming and J lost 2 bases; unmatched junction nucleotides: 5. Germline-derived CDR1 and CDR2 are WNHNN and SYGVQD (reference sequence). There are 14 residues in the CDR3. In DNA, the CDR3 is TGCGCCAGCAGCGAGACAGGGACCACAGATACGCAGTATTTT. Residues: CASSETGTTDTQYF.

The genes are TRBV5-1 and TRBJ2-7, with 8 bases that match TRBD1. The V gene end was trimmed by 5 bases and the J gene end by 8 bases; junction bases not matched to a gene: 12. The CDR3 sequence is 14 residues long. The germline V gene encodes CDR1 SGHRS and CDR2 YFSETQ. This chain's CDR3 is CASSRAGGEGQQYV. The CDR3 DNA follows: TGCGCCAGCAGTAGAGCAGGGGGCGAGGGGCAGCAGTACGTC.

The chain couples TRBV6-5 to TRBJ1-2; 9 positions agree with TRBD1. After removal of 2 bases from V and 6 bases from J, the junction contained 7 bases not matched to a gene. Germline CDR1 MNHEY, CDR2 SVGAGI. The CDR3 length is 15 residues. CDR3 loop: CASSYRDRAIDGYTF. The DNA of the CDR3 is TGTGCCAGCAGTTACCGGGACAGGGCGATCGATGGCTACACCTTC.

This clonotype was seen a handful of times. The chain couples TRBV20-1 to TRBJ1-1, with a possible D match to TRBD1 (5 bases). The CDR3 sequence is 14 residues long. V was shortened by 3 bases and J by 2 bases, with 13 bases between the two germline ends. The germline gives CDR1 DFQATT, CDR2 SNEGSKA (reference sequence). CDR3 nucleotides: TGCAGTGCTAGCGTACCTCAGGGAAACACTGAAGCTTTCTTT. Translation gives CSASVPQGNTEAFF.

V and J are TRBV4-3 and TRBJ2-1, with unresolved D. Germline values: CDR1 LGHNA, CDR2 YSLEER. The CDR3 has 15 residues. Trimming cost V 3 bases and J 4 bases, with 13 bases left between them. CDR3 in DNA: TGCGCCAGCAGCCAGTGGCGGAAGGGATACAATGAGCAGTTCTTC. Translated, it gives CASSQWRKGYNEQFF.

The genes are TRBV18 and TRBJ2-2, with D possibly matching TRBD1 (6 bases). Germline V CDR1 and CDR2: KGHSH, LQKENI. Between the trimmed V and J ends, which lost 0 bases and 5 bases, there was a span of 7 bases. CDR3 length: 14 residues. The CDR3, as DNA: TGTGCCAGCTCACCACCGAGGGGGACCGGGGAGCTGTTTTTT. Translation gives CASSPPRGTGELFF.

This clonotype was seen at least ten times. V usage is TRBV6-6 and J usage is TRBJ2-2; TRBD1 might be the D (6 bases). This CDR3 spans 12 amino acids. Between the trimmed V and J ends, which lost 5 bases and 6 bases, there was a span of 7 bases. CDR1 is MNHNY and CDR2 is SVGAGI in the germline V gene (reference sequence). CDR3 region: CASSTGPGELFF. The CDR3 DNA follows: TGTGCCAGCAGTACAGGGCCCGGGGAGCTGTTTTTT.

J is TRBJ1-2 and V is TRBV4-3; 8 bases align to TRBD1. Germline V CDR1 and CDR2: LGHNA, YSLEER. The CDR3 totals 15 residues. V trimming: 0 bases; J trimming: 4 bases; junction bases outside the gene matches: 4. CDR3 sequence (DNA): TGCGCCAGCAGCCAAGATAACAGGGGGACCTATGGCTACACCTTC. It yields the protein CASSQDNRGTYGYTF.

This clonotype has more than one count but fewer than ten. V gene TRBV16 combines with J gene TRBJ2-1; D possibly corresponds to TRBD1 (6 bases). Germline values: CDR1 KGHSY, CDR2 FQNENV. V was cut by 4 bases and J by 1 base, with 14 bases left in between. This CDR3 has 16 residues. CDR3 DNA: TGTGCCAGCAGCCGGCGACAGGATTCATCCTACAATGAGCAGTTCTTC. This gives the protein CASSRRQDSSYNEQFF.

The sample holds a few counts of this clonotype. The rearrangement joins TRBV27 to TRBJ2-7; the match to TRBD2 covers 9 bases. Germline V gives CDR1 MNHEY, CDR2 SMNVEV (reference sequence). The CDR3 has 15 amino acids. The V gene end was trimmed by 4 bases and the J gene end by 7 bases; junction bases not matched to a gene: 11. The CDR3 DNA is TGTGCCAGCAGTTCACCGGGACTAGCAGTGAGAGAGCAGTACTTC. It is translated as CASSSPGLAVREQYF.

The CDR3 is CASSFGTGHEQFF. The CDR3 bases are TGTGCCAGCAGTTTCGGGACAGGACATGAGCAGTTCTTC. V gene TRBV28 combines with J gene TRBJ2-1; TRBD1 agrees at 8 bases. Germline trimming cut 3 bases from V and 8 bases from J; bases unmatched to any gene: 3. Looked up from germline, CDR1 is MDHEN and CDR2 is SYDVKM. The CDR3 sequence is 13 residues long.

This clonotype was detected many times. The chain carries TRBV29-1 and TRBJ2-1; 10 nucleotides align to TRBD1. Trimming took 4 bases from V and 6 from J; bases not matched to a gene: 6. Germline V gene data show CDR1 as SQVTM and CDR2 as ANQGSEA. The CDR3 covers 14 residues. CDR3 sequence (DNA): TGCAGCGTTGTTTGGACAGGGGGTCCCAATGAGCAGTTCTTC. As protein: CSVVWTGGPNEQFF.